In its sample, the clone carrying this T cell receptor (beta chain) was seen once. The method was immunoSEQ multiplex PCR; TCRdb's version includes in-frame clones alone and lacks a portion of them. The table includes approximately 120,000 clones, approximately 87% detected once. This sample is drawn from a study of blood T cell repertoires in COVID-19. About the research overall: T cells, B-cell-depleted T cells, or PBMCs provided the cDNA or gDNA that served as material.

The CDR3 is 16 residues long. The germline V gene has CDR1 MDHEN and CDR2 SYDVKM. The V end lost 5 bases, the J end lost 2 bases, and 18 bases lay between the germline ends. The sample comprised peripheral blood. The rearrangement joins TRBV28 to TRBJ1-2; possible D gene TRBD1, 6 bases. This TCR was recovered from a woman aged 55 to 70 with acute or convalescent COVID-19. The CDR3 nucleotides are TGTGCCAGCAGTCTATTCGGACAGATCCTCAACTATGGCTACACCTTC. Translation: CASSLFGQILNYGYTF.